This T cell receptor beta chain was recorded in a study of cytomegalovirus exposure and HLA in healthy donors. General observations from the study: Earlier results showed most TCR beta V segments being productive about 90% or about 30% of the time.

PCR involved 60 Vbeta and 13 Jbeta primers. Clones were sequenced by immunoSEQ multiplex PCR, and TCRdb holds only the in-frame ones, with some missing. The table records approximately 150,000 clones, roughly 87% of them present only once. Turning to this clone: Its antigen remains unknown.

The sample consisted of PBMCs. The clonotype was recovered from a woman in her forties in good health and CMV-seronegative.

CDR3 amino acids: CASRLAGGYEQYF. The CDR3 DNA follows: TGTGCCAGTCGACTAGCGGGAGGGTACGAGCAGTACTTC. V gene TRBV6-1 combines with J gene TRBJ2-7; TRBD2 aligns across 14 bases. Germline V CDR1 and CDR2: MNHNS, SASEGT. This CDR3 comprises 13 residues. With 9 bases clipped from V and 4 bases from J, the junction kept 2 bases outside the gene matches.